The rows below give T cell receptor beta chains drawn from one sample of a study of OX40 agonist ivuxolimab in advanced cancers. The repertoire was sequenced with immunoSEQ multiplex PCR; TCRdb's copy has only in-frame clones and lacks some. The sample consists of approximately 13,000 clones, around 69% of them appearing once. Here the sequenced sample was CD4+ or CD8+ T cells sorted from blood, taken in a trial of the OX40 agonist ivuxolimab. Source of these receptors: an adult with an advanced solid tumor such as melanoma, head and neck, liver or kidney cancer. The CDR3 runs from the conserved cysteine through the conserved F or W. D genes are given only for firm matches. Size tells how often a clone was seen (once, few, many) or the class of an expanded clone, and some rows leave it out.

size	V	D	J	DNA	CDR3
-	TRBV27	TRBD2	TRBJ2-7	TGTGCCAGCAGTCCCTCCCCCCCTCGAGCGGGAGGTGTGGGCTACGAGCAGTACTTC	CASSPSPPRAGGVGYEQYF
-	TRBV14	TRBD1	TRBJ2-1	TGTGCCAGCAGCCCTCAGACAGGGGCCACGGCGAGCTCCTACAATGAGCAGTTCTTC	CASSPQTGATASSYNEQFF
-	TRBV2	TRBD1	TRBJ1-4	TGTGCCAGCAGCGACACCACCGGGACAGTCCCTGAAAAACTGTTTTTT	CASSDTTGTVPEKLFF
-	TRBV18	-	TRBJ2-7	TGTGCCAGCTCACCACCGCTGGCGGACGAGCAGTACTTC	CASSPPLADEQYF
-	TRBV6-4	-	TRBJ1-2	TGTGCCAGCAGTGACTCAGGCTATGGCTACACCTTC	CASSDSGYGYTF
-	TRBV2	-	TRBJ2-1	TGTGCCAGCAGTGATCCCGGGAGCGGTTACAATGAGCAGTTCTTC	CASSDPGSGYNEQFF
-	TRBV5-1	-	TRBJ2-1	TGCGCCAGCAGCCCGCTGGCGGGAAAGCCGGGTGAGCAGTTCTTC	CASSPLAGKPGEQFF
medium-sized	TRBV19	-	TRBJ1-2	TGTGCCACCCTATGGGGGGACGGCTACACCTTC	CATLWGDGYTF
-	TRBV7-9	TRBD2	TRBJ2-2	TGTGCCAGCAGCTCACCCCGAGGACTAGCCCAGCCCGGGGAGCTGTTTTTT	CASSSPRGLAQPGELFF
-	TRBV18	TRBD2	TRBJ2-5	TGTGCCAGCTCACAGGGACTAGCAAAAGAAGAGACCCAGTACTTC	CASSQGLAKEETQYF
-	TRBV27	TRBD2	TRBJ2-1	TGTGCCAGCAGTCTATGGACTAGCGGGTACTATGAGCAGTTCTTC	CASSLWTSGYYEQFF
-	TRBV6-5	-	TRBJ2-1	TGTGCCAGCGGGAGATCAAGACTGGGCGTTCCGTTCTTC	CASGRSRLGVPFF
few	TRBV9	-	TRBJ1-6	TGTGCCAGCAGCCCCGCCCCTGGTTCACCCCTCCACTTT	CASSPAPGSPLHF
-	TRBV6-5	TRBD2	TRBJ2-2	TGTGCCAGCAGTGTTAGCGGGGACACCGGGGAGCTGTTTTTT	CASSVSGDTGELFF
-	TRBV10-2	-	TRBJ2-2	TGCGCCAGCAGTAAATACGGGGACACCGGGGAGCTGTTTTTT	CASSKYGDTGELFF
-	TRBV27	-	TRBJ1-1	TGTGCCAGCAGTTTATCGGGAGAACGGAAAGCTTTCTTT	CASSLSGERKAFF
medium-sized	TRBV6-5	TRBD2	TRBJ2-7	TGTGCCAGCAGTGAAGGGACTACGTCCTACGAGCAGTACTTC	CASSEGTTSYEQYF
once	TRBV4-1	-	TRBJ2-1	TGCGCCAGCAGCCGAGGACAGTTTGGGGACAATGAGCAGTTCTTC	CASSRGQFGDNEQFF
-	TRBV6-5	TRBD2	TRBJ2-3	TGTGCCAGCAGTGCTAGCGGGAGCACAGATACGCAGTATTTT	CASSASGSTDTQYF
-	TRBV7-3	TRBD1	TRBJ2-7	TGTGCCAGCAGCTTTGCAGGGGGCCCGGCCTACGAGCAGTACTTC	CASSFAGGPAYEQYF
-	TRBV4-1	-	TRBJ1-2	TGCGCCAGCAGCCAAGACGGGCGGCGCTACACCTTC	CASSQDGRRYTF
-	TRBV11-1	-	TRBJ2-1	TGTGCCAGCAGCCCCCTAGGCGTTGAGCAGTTCTTC	CASSPLGVEQFF
-	TRBV10-1	-	TRBJ2-4	TGCGCCAGCAGAGGCCCTAGGGGCATTCAGTACTTC	CASRGPRGIQYF
-	TRBV27	-	TRBJ2-3	TGTGCCAGCAGTTTGGGCTTACTCCCCACAGATACGCAGTATTTT	CASSLGLLPTDTQYF
-	TRBV5-4	TRBD2	TRBJ2-1	TGTGCCAGCAGCGTCGAGGCTAGCGGATATAACAATGAGCAGTTCTTC	CASSVEASGYNNEQFF
-	TRBV7-3	-	TRBJ1-2	TGCGCCAGCAGCCCCGGGAATGTCTTTTATGGCTACACCTTC	CASSPGNVFYGYTF
-	TRBV27	-	TRBJ1-1	TGTGCCAGCAGTTTATCAGGTACCTACACTGAAGCTTTCTTT	CASSLSGTYTEAFF
-	TRBV30	TRBD1	TRBJ2-7	TGTGCCTGGATCCGGGACAGGCCCTACGAGCAGTACTTC	CAWIRDRPYEQYF
-	TRBV28	-	TRBJ1-2	TGTGCCAGCAGCCGCCCAGCTAACTATGGCTACACCTTC	CASSRPANYGYTF
-	TRBV4-1	TRBD2	TRBJ2-7	TGCGCCAGCAGCACGATAGCGGGAGGAACCTACGAGCAGTACTTC	CASSTIAGGTYEQYF
few	TRBV7-8	-	TRBJ2-7	TGTGCCAGCAGCTCAGCCAGAGGGGGAACCTACGAGCAGTACTTC	CASSSARGGTYEQYF
-	TRBV5-4	TRBD2	TRBJ2-7	TGTGCCAGCAGCTCATTAGCGGGAGGTACCTACGAGCAGTACTTC	CASSSLAGGTYEQYF
-	TRBV9	-	TRBJ2-1	TGTGCCAGCAGCCCAGGGGGGAGGTCCTACAATGAGCAGTTCTTC	CASSPGGRSYNEQFF
many	TRBV2	-	TRBJ2-2	TGTGCCAGCAGTAAAGCCAACACCGGGGAGCTGTTTTTT	CASSKANTGELFF
medium-sized	TRBV7-9	TRBD2	TRBJ2-7	TGTGCCAGCAGCTCGAATAGCGGGATAGCATCCTACGAGCAGTACTTC	CASSSNSGIASYEQYF